The clone carrying this TCR beta chain was observed a few times. Up to 2 weeks before entering the study, exposed participants had met a COVID-19 case. The CDR3 covers 18 residues. The J segment lost 2 bases and the V segment lost 0 bases, leaving 5 bases of the junction unmatched. Germline V gene sequence: CDR1 PRHDT, CDR2 FYEKMQ (reference sequence). Assay used: immunoSEQ multiplex PCR; TCRdb lists only in-frame clones, some missing. The sample records 140,000 to 150,000 clones, around 84% being singletons. This sample is drawn from a study of blood T cell repertoires in COVID-19. V is TRBV13 and J is TRBJ2-4, with TRBD2 identical over 12 bases. The sample comprised PBMCs or T cells enriched from blood (not recorded which). The clonotype originates from a woman in her forties or fifties who had been exposed to COVID-19. The CDR3 is CASSLGPSGRGSKNIQYF. CDR3 nucleotides: TGTGCCAGCAGCTTAGGCCCTAGCGGGAGGGGATCCAAAAACATTCAGTACTTC.